This T cell receptor beta chain emerged from a study of blood T cell repertoires in COVID-19. CDR3 size: 18 residues. V was cut by 9 bases and J by 0 bases, with 24 bases left in between. Germline CDR1 is MNHEY and CDR2 is SMNVEV (reference sequence). TCRdb keeps only in-frame clones here, not all; method: immunoSEQ multiplex PCR. The sample lists approximately 670,000 clones, over 80% occurring once. Sequencing was performed on peripheral blood. The sequence came from a woman between 18 and 29 years old with acute or convalescent COVID-19. This chain uses TRBV27 with TRBJ1-3; no clear D gene. The CDR3 coding sequence is TGTGCCAGGCATTACAGAAACCTTCGACCAAACTCTGGAAACACCATATATTTT. Protein product: CARHYRNLRPNSGNTIYF.